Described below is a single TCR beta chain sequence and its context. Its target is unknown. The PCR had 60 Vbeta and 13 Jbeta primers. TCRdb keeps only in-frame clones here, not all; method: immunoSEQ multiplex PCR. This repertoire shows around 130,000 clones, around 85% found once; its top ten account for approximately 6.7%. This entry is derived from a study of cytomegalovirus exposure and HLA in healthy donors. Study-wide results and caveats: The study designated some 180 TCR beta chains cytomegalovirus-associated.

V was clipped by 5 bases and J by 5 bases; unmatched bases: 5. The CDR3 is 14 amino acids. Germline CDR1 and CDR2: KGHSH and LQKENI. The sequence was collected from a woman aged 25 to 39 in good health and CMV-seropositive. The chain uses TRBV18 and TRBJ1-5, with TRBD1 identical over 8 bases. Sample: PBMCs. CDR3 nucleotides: TGTGCCAGCTCAGGACAGGGAAGAGATCAGCCCCAGCATTTT. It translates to CASSGQGRDQPQHF.